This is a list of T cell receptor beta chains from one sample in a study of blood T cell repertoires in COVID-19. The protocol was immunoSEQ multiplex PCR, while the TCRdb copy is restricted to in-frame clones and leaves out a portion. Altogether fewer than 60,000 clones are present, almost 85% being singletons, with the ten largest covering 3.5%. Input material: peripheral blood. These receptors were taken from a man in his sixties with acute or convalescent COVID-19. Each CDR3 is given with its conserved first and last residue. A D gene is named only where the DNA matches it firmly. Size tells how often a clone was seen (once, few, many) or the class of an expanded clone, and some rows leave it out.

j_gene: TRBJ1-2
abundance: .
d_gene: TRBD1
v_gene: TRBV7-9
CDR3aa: CASTRDRVENYGYTF
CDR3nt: TGTGCCAGCACACGAGACAGGGTGGAGAACTATGGCTACACCTTC

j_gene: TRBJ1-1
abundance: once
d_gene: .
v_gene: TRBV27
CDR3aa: CASSLSRMNTEAFF
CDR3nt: TGTGCCAGCAGTTTATCGAGGATGAACACTGAAGCTTTCTTT

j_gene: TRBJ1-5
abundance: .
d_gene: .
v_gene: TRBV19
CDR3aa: CASSIEGEGYNQPQHF
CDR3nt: TGTGCCAGTAGTATAGAAGGGGAGGGCTACAATCAGCCCCAGCATTTT

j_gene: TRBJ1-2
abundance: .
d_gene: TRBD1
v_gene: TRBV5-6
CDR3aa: CASSLVTGGNGYTF
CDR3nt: TGTGCCAGCAGCTTGGTGACAGGGGGGAATGGCTACACCTTC

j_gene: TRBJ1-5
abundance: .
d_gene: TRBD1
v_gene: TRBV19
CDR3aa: CASSRQGWNSNQPQHF
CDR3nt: TGTGCCAGTAGTAGACAGGGGTGGAATAGCAATCAGCCCCAGCATTTT

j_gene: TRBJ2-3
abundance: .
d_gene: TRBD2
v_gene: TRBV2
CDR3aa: CASSHSFRGGRQYF
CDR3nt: TGTGCCAGCAGTCATTCGTTTCGCGGGGGGCGGCAGTATTTT

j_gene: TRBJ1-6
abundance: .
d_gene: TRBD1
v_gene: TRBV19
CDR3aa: CASSNVGGGNSPLHF
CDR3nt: TGTGCCAGTAGTAACGTTGGAGGGGGCAATTCACCCCTCCACTTT

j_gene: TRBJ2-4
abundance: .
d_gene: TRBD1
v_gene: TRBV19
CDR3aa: CASSNRDRFTVYF
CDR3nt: TGTGCCAGTAGTAACCGGGACAGATTTACCGTTTACTTC

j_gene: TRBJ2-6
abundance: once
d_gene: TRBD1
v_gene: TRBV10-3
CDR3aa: CAISVPGQGKGAGANVLTF
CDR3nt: TGTGCCATCAGTGTACCGGGACAGGGGAAGGGGGCTGGGGCCAACGTCCTGACTTTC

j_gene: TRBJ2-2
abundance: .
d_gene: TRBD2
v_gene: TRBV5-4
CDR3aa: CASSLGLAGAGELFF
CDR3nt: TGTGCCAGCAGCTTGGGACTAGCGGGGGCCGGGGAGCTGTTTTTT

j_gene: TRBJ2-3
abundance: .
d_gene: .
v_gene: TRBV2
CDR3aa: CASNQDYLSTDTQYF
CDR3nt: TGTGCCAGCAACCAGGACTACCTCAGCACAGATACGCAGTATTTT

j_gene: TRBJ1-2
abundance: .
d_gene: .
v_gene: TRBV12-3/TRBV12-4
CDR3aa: CASSGEGRYGYTF
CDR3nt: TGTGCCAGCAGTGGGGAGGGGCGCTATGGCTACACCTTC

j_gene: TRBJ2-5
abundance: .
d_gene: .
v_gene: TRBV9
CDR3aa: CASSVGLGPQETQYF
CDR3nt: TGTGCCAGCAGCGTGGGACTTGGGCCCCAAGAGACCCAGTACTTC

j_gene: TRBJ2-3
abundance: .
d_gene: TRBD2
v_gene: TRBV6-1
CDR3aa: CASSAPTSGVTDTQYF
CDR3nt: TGTGCCAGCAGTGCTCCGACTAGCGGGGTCACAGATACGCAGTATTTT

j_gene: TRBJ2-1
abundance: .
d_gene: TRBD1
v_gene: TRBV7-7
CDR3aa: CASSPGTGSNEQFF
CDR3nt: TGTGCTAGCAGCCCCGGGACAGGGTCCAATGAGCAGTTCTTC

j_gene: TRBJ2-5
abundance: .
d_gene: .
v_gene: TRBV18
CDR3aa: CASSPLGGTQYF
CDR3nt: TGTGCCAGCTCACCTCTCGGCGGGACCCAGTACTTC

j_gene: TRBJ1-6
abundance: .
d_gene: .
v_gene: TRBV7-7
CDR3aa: CASSSTKSKQGVAYSPLHF
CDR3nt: TGTGCCAGCAGCTCTACCAAGTCAAAACAGGGTGTAGCCTATTCACCCCTCCACTTT

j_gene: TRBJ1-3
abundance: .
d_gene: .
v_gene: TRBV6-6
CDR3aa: CASESTRNTIYF
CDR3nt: TGTGCCAGCGAGTCGACTCGAAACACCATATATTTT

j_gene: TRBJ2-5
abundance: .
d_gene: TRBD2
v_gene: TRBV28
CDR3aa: CASSWAAGQETQYF
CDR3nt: TGTGCCAGCAGTTGGGCAGCGGGGCAAGAGACCCAGTACTTC

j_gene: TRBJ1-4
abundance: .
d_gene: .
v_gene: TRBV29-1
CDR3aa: CSVRRGDPNEKLFF
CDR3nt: TGCAGCGTTAGGCGGGGGGATCCTAATGAAAAACTGTTTTTT

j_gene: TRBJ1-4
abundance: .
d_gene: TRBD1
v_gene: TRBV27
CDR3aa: CASSLSGQGWETNEKLFF
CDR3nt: TGTGCCAGCAGTTTATCGGGACAGGGATGGGAGACTAATGAAAAACTGTTTTTT

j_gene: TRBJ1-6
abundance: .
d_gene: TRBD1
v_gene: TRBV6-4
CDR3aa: CASSGGQDNSPLHF
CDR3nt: TGTGCCAGCAGTGGAGGACAGGACAATTCACCCCTCCACTTT

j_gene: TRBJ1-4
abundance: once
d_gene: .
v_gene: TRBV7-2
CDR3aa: CASSSGLRGTNEKLFF
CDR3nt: TGTGCCAGCAGTTCAGGCTTACGGGGAACTAATGAAAAACTGTTTTTT

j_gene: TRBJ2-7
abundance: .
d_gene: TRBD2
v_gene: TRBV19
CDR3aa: CASSIGGGFDSYEQYF
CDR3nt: TGTGCCAGTAGTATAGGGGGGGGATTCGACTCCTACGAGCAGTACTTC

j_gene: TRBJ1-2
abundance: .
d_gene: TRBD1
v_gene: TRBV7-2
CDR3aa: CASSSRAGEGGGYTF
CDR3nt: TGTGCCAGCAGTTCGCGGGCAGGGGAAGGGGGCGGCTACACCTTC

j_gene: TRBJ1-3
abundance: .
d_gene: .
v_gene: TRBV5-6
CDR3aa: CASSPGSDTIYF
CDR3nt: TGTGCCAGCAGCCCCGGTTCTGACACCATATATTTT

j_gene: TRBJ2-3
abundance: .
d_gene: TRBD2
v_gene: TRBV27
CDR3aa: CASRKTSGGAGSDTQYF
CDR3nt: TGTGCCAGCAGAAAGACTAGCGGGGGGGCCGGCTCAGATACGCAGTATTTT

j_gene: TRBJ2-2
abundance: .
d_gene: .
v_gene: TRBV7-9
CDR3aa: CASSLSRQTTGELFF
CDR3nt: TGTGCCAGCAGCTTATCCCGACAGACCACCGGGGAGCTGTTTTTT

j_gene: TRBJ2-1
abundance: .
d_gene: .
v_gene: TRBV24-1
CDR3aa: CATTMGVNNEQFF
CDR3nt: TGTGCCACCACCATGGGCGTGAACAATGAGCAGTTCTTC

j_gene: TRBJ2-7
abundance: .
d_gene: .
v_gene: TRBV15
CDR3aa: CATSGLKGGVSYEQYF
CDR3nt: TGTGCCACCAGCGGATTGAAAGGCGGGGTATCCTACGAGCAGTACTTC

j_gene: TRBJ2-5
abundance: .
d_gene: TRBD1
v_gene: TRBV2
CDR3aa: CASRTGTGGETQYF
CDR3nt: TGTGCCAGCAGAACCGGGACAGGGGGAGAGACCCAGTACTTC

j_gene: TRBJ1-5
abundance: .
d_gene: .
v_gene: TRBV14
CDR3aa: CASSLGGGNQPQHF
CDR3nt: TGTGCCAGCAGTTTAGGGGGGGGCAATCAGCCCCAGCATTTT

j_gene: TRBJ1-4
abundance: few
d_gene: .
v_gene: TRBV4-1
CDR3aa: CASSRVGLGSEKLFF
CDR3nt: TGCGCCAGCAGCCGTGTGGGCCTGGGGAGTGAAAAACTGTTTTTT

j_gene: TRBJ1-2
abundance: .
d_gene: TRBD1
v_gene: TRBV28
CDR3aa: CASRPTGMGTNYGYTF
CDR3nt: TGTGCCAGCAGGCCGACAGGGATGGGGACTAACTATGGCTACACCTTC

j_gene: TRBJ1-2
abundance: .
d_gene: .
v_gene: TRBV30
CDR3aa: CAWSASNYGYTF
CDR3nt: TGTGCCTGGAGTGCATCCAACTATGGCTACACCTTC

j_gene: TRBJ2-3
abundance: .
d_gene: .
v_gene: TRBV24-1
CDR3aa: CATSDLQSLAGGTDTQYF
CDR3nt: TGTGCCACCAGTGATTTGCAAAGCCTAGCCGGGGGCACAGATACGCAGTATTTT

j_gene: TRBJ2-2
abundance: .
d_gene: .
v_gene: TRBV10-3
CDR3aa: CAISGQENTGELFF
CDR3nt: TGTGCCATCAGTGGACAGGAGAACACCGGGGAGCTGTTTTTT

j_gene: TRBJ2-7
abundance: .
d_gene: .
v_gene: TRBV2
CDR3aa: CASSYTPGEQYF
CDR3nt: TGTGCCAGCAGCTACACCCCGGGTGAGCAGTACTTC

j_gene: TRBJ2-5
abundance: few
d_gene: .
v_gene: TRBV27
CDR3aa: CASSSPGVQETQYF
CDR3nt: TGTGCCAGCAGTTCCCCAGGGGTTCAAGAGACCCAGTACTTC

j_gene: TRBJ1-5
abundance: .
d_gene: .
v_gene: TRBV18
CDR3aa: CASSPTRGESNQPQHF
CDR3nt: TGTGCCAGCTCACCCACGCGGGGGGAAAGCAATCAGCCCCAGCATTTT

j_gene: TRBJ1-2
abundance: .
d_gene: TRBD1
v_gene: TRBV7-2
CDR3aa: CASSSGQVGSYTF
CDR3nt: TGTGCCAGCAGCTCCGGACAGGTGGGGAGCTACACCTTC

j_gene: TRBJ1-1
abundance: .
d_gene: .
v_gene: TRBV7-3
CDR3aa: CASSLERESEAFF
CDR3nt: TGTGCCAGCAGCCTAGAGCGGGAGTCCGAAGCTTTCTTT

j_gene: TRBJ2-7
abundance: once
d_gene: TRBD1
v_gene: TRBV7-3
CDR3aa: CASSPNRGEEQYF
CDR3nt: TGTGCCAGCAGCCCGAACAGGGGTGAGGAGCAGTACTTC

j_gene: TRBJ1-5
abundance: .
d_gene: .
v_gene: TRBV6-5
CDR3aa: CASRASGDRQPQHF
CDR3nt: TGTGCCAGCAGGGCTTCAGGGGATCGGCAGCCCCAGCATTTT

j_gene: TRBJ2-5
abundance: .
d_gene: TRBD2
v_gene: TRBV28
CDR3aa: CASSSAGTSASQETQYF
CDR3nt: TGTGCCAGCAGTTCCGCCGGGACTAGCGCTAGTCAAGAGACCCAGTACTTC

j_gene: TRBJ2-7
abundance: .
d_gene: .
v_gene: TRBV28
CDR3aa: CASSPQSGYEQYF
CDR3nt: TGTGCCAGCAGTCCCCAATCAGGCTACGAGCAGTACTTC

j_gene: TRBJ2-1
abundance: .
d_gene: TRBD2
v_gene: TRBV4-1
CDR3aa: CASSQGASGGSSYNEQFF
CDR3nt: TGCGCCAGCAGCCAAGGGGCTAGCGGGGGGTCTTCCTACAATGAGCAGTTCTTC

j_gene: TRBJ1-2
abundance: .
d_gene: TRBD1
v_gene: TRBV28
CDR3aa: CASSPPGQIYGYTF
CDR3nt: TGTGCCAGCAGTCCCCCGGGACAGATCTATGGCTACACCTTC